This T cell receptor (beta chain) was sequenced for a study of cytomegalovirus exposure and HLA in healthy donors. Profiled with immunoSEQ multiplex PCR; TCRdb holds only in-frame clones, not every one. The sample lists 110,000 or so clones, approximately 91% seen once, with around 4.5% in the top ten. The clonotype originates from a man aged 18-30 years in good health and CMV-seropositive. Sample: PBMCs.

This CDR3 reads CASKRVNTEAFF. The CDR3 region has the DNA TGTGCCAGCAAACGGGTGAACACTGAAGCTTTCTTT. The chain combines TRBV9 with TRBJ1-1; D uncertain. Germline V gene lookup returns CDR1 SGDLS and CDR2 YYNGEE. This CDR3 comprises 12 residues. Trimming removed 6 bases from V and 0 bases from J, with 6 bases in between.